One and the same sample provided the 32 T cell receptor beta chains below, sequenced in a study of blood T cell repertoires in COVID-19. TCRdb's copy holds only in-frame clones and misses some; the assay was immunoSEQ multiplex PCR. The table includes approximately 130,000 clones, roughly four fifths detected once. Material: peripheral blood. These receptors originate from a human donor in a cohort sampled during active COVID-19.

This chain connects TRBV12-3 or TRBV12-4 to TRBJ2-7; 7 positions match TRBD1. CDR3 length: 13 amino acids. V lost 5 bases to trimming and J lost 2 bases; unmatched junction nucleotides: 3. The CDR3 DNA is TGTGCCAGCAGTAAAGACAGGGCCTACGAGCAGTACTTC. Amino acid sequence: CASSKDRAYEQYF.

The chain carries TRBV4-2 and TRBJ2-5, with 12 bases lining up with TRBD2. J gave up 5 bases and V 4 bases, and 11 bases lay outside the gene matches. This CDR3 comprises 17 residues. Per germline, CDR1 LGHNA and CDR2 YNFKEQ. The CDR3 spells CASSLESSGGAWETQYF. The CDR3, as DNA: TGTGCCAGCAGCCTAGAGTCTAGCGGGGGGGCATGGGAGACCCAGTACTTC.

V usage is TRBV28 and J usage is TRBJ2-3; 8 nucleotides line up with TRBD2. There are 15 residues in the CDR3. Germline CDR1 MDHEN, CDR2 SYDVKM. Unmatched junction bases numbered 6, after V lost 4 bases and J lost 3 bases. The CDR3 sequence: CASSSPVAGTDTQYF. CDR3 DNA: TGTGCCAGCAGTTCCCCAGTAGCGGGGACAGATACGCAGTATTTT.

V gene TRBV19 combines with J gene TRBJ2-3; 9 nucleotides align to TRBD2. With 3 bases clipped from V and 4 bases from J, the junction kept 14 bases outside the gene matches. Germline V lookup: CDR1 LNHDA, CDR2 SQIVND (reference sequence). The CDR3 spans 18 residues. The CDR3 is CASSIERFGGGAADTQYF. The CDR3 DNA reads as TGTGCCAGTAGTATTGAGAGGTTCGGCGGGGGGGCAGCAGATACGCAGTATTTT.

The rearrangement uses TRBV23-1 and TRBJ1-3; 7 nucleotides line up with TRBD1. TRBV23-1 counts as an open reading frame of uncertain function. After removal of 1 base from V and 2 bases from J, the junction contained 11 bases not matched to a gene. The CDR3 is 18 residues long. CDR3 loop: CASSQLIGQEETGNTIYF. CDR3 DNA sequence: TGCGCCAGCAGTCAATTAATCGGACAGGAAGAAACTGGAAACACCATATATTTT.

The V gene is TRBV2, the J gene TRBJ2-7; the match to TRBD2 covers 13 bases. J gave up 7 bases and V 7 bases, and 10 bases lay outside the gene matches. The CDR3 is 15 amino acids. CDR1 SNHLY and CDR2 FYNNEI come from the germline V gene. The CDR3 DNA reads TGTGCCAGCACTAGACTAGCGGGGGGCCAACCTGAGCAGTACTTC. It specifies CASTRLAGGQPEQYF.

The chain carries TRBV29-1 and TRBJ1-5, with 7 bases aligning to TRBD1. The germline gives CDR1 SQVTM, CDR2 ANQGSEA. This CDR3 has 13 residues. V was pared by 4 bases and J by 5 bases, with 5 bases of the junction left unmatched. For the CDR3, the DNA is TGCAGCGTTGTGGACAGGAAAGATCAGCCCCAGCATTTT. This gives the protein CSVVDRKDQPQHF.

CDR3 nucleotides: TGTGCCAGCAGCTTGACAGACAGGGCGCGTGGAAACACCATATATTTT. Its translation: CASSLTDRARGNTIYF. The V and J genes are TRBV6-6 and TRBJ1-3, with 7 bases identical to TRBD1. Losses at the gene ends were 6 bases for V and 3 bases for J; bases not matched to a gene: 11. Germline-derived CDR1 and CDR2 are MNHNY and SVGAGI (reference sequence). The CDR3 runs to 16 residues.

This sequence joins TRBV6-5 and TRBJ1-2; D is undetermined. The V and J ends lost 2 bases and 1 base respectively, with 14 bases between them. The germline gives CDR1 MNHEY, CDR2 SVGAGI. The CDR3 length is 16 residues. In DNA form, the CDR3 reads TGTGCCAGCAGTTACGCGGTGGCCACCGTTAACTATGGCTACACCTTC. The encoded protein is CASSYAVATVNYGYTF.

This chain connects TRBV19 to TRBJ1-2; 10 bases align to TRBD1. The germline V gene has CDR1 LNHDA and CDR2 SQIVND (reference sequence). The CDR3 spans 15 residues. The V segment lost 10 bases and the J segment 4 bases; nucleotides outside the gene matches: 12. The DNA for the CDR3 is TGTGCCACCCACGAGGGGACAGGGGTCGGCTATGGCTACACCTTC. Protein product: CATHEGTGVGYGYTF.

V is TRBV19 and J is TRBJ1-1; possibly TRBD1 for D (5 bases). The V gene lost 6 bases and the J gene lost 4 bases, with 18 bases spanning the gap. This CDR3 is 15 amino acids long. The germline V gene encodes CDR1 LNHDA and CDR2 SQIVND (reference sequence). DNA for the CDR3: TGTGCCAGTAGCATCTCCAGGGCTTCAATCACTGAAGCTTTCTTT. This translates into CASSISRASITEAFF. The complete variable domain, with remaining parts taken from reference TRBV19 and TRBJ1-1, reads DGGITQSPKYLFRKEGQNVTLSCEQNLNHDAMYWYRQDPGQGLRLIYYSQIVNDFQKGDIAEGYSVSREKKESFPLTVTSAQKNPTAFYLCASSISRASITEAFFGQGTRLTVV.

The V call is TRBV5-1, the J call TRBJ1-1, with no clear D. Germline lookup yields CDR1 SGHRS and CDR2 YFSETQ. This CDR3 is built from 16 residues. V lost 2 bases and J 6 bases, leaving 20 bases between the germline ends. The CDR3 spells CASSLGSRGIQAEAFF. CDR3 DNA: TGCGCCAGCAGCTTAGGCTCACGGGGAATCCAGGCTGAAGCTTTCTTT.

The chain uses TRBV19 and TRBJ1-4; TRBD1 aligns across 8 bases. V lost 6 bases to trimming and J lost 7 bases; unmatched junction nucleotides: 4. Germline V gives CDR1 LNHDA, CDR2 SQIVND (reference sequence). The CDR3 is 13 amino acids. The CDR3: CASRDRVREKLFF. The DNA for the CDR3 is TGTGCCAGTAGGGACAGGGTTCGTGAAAAACTGTTTTTT.

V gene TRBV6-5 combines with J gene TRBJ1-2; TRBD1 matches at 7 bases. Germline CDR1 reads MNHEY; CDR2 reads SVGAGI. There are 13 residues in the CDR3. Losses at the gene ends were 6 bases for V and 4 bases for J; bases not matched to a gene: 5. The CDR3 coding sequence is TGTGCCAGCAGAGCCGGGACAGCCTATGGCTACACCTTC. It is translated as CASRAGTAYGYTF.

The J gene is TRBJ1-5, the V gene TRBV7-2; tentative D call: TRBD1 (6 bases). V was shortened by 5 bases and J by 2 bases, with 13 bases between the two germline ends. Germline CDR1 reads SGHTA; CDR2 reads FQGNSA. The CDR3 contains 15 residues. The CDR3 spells CASSRGGAGNQPQHF. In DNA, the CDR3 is TGTGCCAGCAGCAGGGGGGGCGCCGGCAATCAGCCCCAGCATTTT.

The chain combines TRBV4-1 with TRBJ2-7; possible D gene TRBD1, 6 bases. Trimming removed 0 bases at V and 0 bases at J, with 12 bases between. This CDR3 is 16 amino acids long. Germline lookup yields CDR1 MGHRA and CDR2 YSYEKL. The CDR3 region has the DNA TGCGCCAGCAGCCAAGATTATCCAGGGGCCTCCTACGAGCAGTACTTC. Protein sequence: CASSQDYPGASYEQYF.

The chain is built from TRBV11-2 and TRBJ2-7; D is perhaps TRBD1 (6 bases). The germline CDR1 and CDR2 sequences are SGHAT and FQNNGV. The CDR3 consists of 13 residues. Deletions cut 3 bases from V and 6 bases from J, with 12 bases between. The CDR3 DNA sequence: TGTGCCAGCAGCTTGTGGACAGAGGGCGAGCAGTACTTC. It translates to CASSLWTEGEQYF.

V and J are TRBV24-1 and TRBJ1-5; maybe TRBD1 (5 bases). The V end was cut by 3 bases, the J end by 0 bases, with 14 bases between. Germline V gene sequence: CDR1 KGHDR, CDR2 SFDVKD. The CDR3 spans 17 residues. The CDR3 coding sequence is TGTGCCACCAGTGATCTGAGTACAGGTTATAGCAATCAGCCCCAGCATTTT. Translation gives CATSDLSTGYSNQPQHF.

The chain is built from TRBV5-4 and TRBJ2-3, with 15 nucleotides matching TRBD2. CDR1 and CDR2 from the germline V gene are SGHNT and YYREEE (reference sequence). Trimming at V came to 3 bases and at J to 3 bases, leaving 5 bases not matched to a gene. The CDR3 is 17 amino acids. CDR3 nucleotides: TGTGCCAGCAGCTCGGGACTAGCGGGGGGCCGGACAGATACGCAGTATTTT. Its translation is CASSSGLAGGRTDTQYF. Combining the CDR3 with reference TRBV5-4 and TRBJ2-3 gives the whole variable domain ETGVTQSPTHLIKTRGQQVTLRCSSQSGHNTVSWYQQALGQGPQFIFQYYREEENGRGNFPPRFSGLQFPNYSSELNVNALELDDSALYLCASSSGLAGGRTDTQYFGPGTRLTVL.

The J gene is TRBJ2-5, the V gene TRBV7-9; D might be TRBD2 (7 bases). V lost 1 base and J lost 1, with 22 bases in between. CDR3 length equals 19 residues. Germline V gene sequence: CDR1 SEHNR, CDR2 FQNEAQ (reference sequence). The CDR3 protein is CASSLGILGGRRPQETQYF. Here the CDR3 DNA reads TGTGCCAGCAGCTTAGGTATTTTGGGGGGGCGAAGGCCCCAAGAGACCCAGTACTTC.

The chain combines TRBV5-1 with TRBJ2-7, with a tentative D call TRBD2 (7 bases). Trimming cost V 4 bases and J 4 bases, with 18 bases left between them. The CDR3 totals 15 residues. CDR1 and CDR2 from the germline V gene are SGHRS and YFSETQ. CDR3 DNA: TGCGCCAGCAGCCCCGACTGGGGGGGCCAGTACGAGCAGTACTTC. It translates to CASSPDWGGQYEQYF.

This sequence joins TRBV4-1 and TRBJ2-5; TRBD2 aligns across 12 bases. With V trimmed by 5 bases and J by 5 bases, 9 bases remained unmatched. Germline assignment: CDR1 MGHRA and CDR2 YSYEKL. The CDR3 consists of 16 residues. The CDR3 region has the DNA TGCGCCAGCAGCACCCTAGCGGGGGGGCCATTGGAGACCCAGTACTTC. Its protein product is CASSTLAGGPLETQYF.

The CDR3 protein is CASSPSGSRSNQPQHF. The CDR3 coding sequence is TGTGCCAGCTCACCGTCAGGTTCGCGAAGCAATCAGCCCCAGCATTTT. The chain employs TRBV18 and TRBJ1-5; the D is unclear. This CDR3 region has 16 residues. Trimming left V 3 bases short and J 1 base short, with 13 bases between. Germline V gene lookup returns CDR1 KGHSH and CDR2 LQKENI. Drawing the rest from reference TRBV18 and TRBJ1-5, the complete variable domain is NAGVMQNPRHLVRRRGQEARLRCSPMKGHSHVYWYRQLPEEGLKFMVYLQKENIIDESGMPKERFSAEFPKEGPSILRIQQVVRGDSAAYFCASSPSGSRSNQPQHFGDGTRLSIL.

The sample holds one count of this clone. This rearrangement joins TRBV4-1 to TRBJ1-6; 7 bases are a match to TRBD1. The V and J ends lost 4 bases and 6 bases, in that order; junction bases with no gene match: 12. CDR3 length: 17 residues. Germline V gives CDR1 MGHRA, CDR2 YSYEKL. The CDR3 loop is CASSLKVRDRANSPLHF. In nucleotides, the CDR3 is TGCGCCAGCAGCCTCAAGGTCCGGGACAGAGCTAATTCACCCCTCCACTTT.

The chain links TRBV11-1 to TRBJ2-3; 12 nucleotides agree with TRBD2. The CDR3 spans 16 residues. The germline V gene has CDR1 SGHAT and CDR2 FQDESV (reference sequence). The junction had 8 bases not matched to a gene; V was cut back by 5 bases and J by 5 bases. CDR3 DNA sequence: TGTGCCAGCAGCCGGAGACTAGCGGGGGCGATAGATACGCAGTATTTT. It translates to CASSRRLAGAIDTQYF.

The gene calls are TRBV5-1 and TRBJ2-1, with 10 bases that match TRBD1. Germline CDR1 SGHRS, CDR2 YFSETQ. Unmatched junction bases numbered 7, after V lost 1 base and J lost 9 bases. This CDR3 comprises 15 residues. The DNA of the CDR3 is TGCGCCAGCAGCTTGAGACAGGGGGCTTCCGGTGAGCAGTTCTTC. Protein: CASSLRQGASGEQFF. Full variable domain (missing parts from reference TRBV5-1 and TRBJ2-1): KAGVTQTPRYLIKTRGQQVTLSCSPISGHRSVSWYQQTPGQGLQFLFEYFSETQRNKGNFPGRFSGRQFSNSRSEMNVSTLELGDSALYLCASSLRQGASGEQFFGPGTRLTVL.

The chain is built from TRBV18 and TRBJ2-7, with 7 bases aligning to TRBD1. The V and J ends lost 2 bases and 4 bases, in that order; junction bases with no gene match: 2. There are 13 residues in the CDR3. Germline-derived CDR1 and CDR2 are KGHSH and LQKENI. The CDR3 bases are TGTGCCAGCTCACCAGGCAGGGGGTACGAGCAGTACTTC. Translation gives CASSPGRGYEQYF.

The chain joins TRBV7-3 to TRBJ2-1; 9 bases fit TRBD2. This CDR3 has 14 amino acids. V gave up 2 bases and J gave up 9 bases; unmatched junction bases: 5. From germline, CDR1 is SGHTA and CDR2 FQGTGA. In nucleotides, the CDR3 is TGTGCCAGCAGCTTAGCGGGGGGGCAGACTGAGCAGTTCTTC. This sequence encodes CASSLAGGQTEQFF.

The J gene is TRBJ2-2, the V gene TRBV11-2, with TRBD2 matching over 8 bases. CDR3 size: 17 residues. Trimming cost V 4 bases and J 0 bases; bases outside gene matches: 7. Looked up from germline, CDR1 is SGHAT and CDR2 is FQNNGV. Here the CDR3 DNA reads TGTGCCAGCAGCTACGGGAGCGGGGGCACGAACACCGGGGAGCTGTTTTTT. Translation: CASSYGSGGTNTGELFF.

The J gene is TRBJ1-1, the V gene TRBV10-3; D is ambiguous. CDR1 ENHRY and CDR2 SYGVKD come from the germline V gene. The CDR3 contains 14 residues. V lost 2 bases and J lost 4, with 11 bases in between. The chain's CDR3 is CAISERQAPTEAFF. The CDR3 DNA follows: TGTGCCATCAGTGAGCGGCAGGCCCCCACTGAAGCTTTCTTT.

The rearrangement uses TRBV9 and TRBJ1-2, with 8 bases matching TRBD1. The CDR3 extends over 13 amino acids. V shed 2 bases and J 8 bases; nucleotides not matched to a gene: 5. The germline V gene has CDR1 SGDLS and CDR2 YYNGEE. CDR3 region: CASSVLPGGGYTF. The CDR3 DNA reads TGTGCCAGCAGCGTGCTCCCAGGGGGCGGCTACACCTTC.

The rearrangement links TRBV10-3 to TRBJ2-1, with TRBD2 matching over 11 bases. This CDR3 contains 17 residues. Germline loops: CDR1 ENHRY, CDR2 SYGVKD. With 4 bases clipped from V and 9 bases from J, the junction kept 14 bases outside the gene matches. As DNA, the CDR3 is TGTGCCATCAGTGGCAGTGTAGCGGGGGGGAGGGACGGTGAGCAGTTCTTC. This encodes CAISGSVAGGRDGEQFF.